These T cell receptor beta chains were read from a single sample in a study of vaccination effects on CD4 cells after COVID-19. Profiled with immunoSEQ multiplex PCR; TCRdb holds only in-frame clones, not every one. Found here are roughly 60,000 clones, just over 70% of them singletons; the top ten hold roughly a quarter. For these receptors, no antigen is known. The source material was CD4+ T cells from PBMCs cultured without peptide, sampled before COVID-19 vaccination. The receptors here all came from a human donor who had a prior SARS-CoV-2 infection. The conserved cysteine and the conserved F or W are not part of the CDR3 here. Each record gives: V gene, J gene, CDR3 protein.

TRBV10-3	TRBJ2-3	AISESASWQY
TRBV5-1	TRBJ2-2	ASRGQGASTGELF
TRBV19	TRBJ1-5	ASSKGNYNQPQH
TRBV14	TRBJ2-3	ASSQDIGRTGTDTQY
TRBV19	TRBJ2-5	ASSDRQGAEQETQY
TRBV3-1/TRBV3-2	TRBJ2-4	ASSPQTGENIQY
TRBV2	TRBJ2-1	ASSEQGRGNEQF
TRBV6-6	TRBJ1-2	ASVPISGDNYGYT
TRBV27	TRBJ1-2	ASSLSTGYGGYT
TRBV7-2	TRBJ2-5	ASSLERGGPETQY
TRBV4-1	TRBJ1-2	ASSQDARGASSYGYT
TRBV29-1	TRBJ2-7	SVEVMAGPFVYEQY
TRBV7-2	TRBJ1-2	ASSLATIPYGYT
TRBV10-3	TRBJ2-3	AISDRDTQY
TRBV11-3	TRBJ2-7	ASSSRDRGYEQY
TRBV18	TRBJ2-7	ASSPPGRRSPYEQY
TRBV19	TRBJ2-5	ASRSGTSLETQY
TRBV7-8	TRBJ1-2	ASSSTGTGGYT
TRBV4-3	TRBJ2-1	ASSQDLAEPYNEQF
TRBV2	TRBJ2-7	ASNGVPAGEQY
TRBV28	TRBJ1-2	ASSLSSLTGFGGYT
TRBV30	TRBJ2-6	AWSMDSGANVLT
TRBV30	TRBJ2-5	AWSSEVGQY
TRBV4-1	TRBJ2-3	ATQSGQADTQY
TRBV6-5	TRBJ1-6	ATGRGSLNSPLH
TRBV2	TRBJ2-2	ASRYFSGNTGELF
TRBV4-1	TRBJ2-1	ASSQDPASGRPYNEQF
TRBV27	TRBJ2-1	ASSLFSLAGSYNEQF
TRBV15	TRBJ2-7	ATSRDRDLGEQY
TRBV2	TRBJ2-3	ASSLARGTQY
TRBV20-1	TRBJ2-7	SASRLAGIYEQY